The 5 T cell receptor beta chains in this list originate from one sample, sequenced in a study of regulatory T cells in long-lasting Graves disease. As for time point: persistent/refractory GD, antithyroid drugs over 5 years with positive TRAb. From RNA extracted from PBMCs, the TCR library was made. To make TCR beta libraries, researchers used iRepertoire HTBI primers and Arm-PCR of CDR3 regions. TCRdb re-derived calls from the multiplex PCR reads in MiXCR, one entry per CDR3 protein. The sample lists some 280,000 distinct CDR3 sequences; roughly a fifth were seen once. The source material was peripheral blood mononuclear cells (PBMCs), sampled when the disease was refractory, from a patient treated with antithyroid drugs. These receptors came from a female donor with Graves disease.

This clonotype showed up many times. This chain uses TRBV20-1 with TRBJ2-5, with D perhaps matching TRBD2 (8 bases). From germline, CDR1 is DFQATT and CDR2 SNEGSKA (reference sequence). Deletions cut 5 bases from V and 5 bases from J, with 24 bases between. The CDR3 loop spans 16 amino acids. The CDR3, as DNA: TGCAGTGCTGCTACCCCGACTAGCGTCAGGGGGGAGACCCAGTACTTC. Translated: CSAATPTSVRGETQYF.

The chain recombines TRBV6-2 or TRBV6-3 with TRBJ1-1; D unclear. V was trimmed by 4 bases and J by 0 bases, leaving 15 bases between them. Looked up from germline, CDR1 is MNHEY and CDR2 is SVGEGT. The CDR3 covers 16 residues. The CDR3 coding sequence is TGTGCCAGCAGTTTCCTCGGACGGCCCATGAACACTGAAGCTTTCTTT. Protein product: CASSFLGRPMNTEAFF.

On this clonotype itself: A much larger clone lies a single base off, so this may be a read error. The chain recombines TRBV6-1 with TRBJ1-1; 9 bases fit TRBD1. The V gene end was trimmed by 6 bases and the J gene end by 3 bases; junction bases not matched to a gene: 8. CDR1 and CDR2 (germline): MNHNS, SASEGT. The CDR3 is made up of 15 amino acids. The CDR3 spells CASSNTGGKDTEAFF. The CDR3 DNA reads as TGTGCCAGCAGCAATACAGGGGGCAAGGACACTGAAGCTTTCTTT.

Ten or more counts support this clonotype. The gene calls are TRBV5-1 and TRBJ2-5, with TRBD2 identical over 8 bases. The germline V gene encodes CDR1 SGHRS and CDR2 YFSETQ. This CDR3 has 15 amino acids. V shed 4 bases and J 4 bases; nucleotides not matched to a gene: 9. CDR3 nucleotides: TGCGCCAGCAGCCAAGTGGGACTAGGGGTAGAGACCCAGTACTTC. This encodes CASSQVGLGVETQYF.

Only a few counts were recorded for this clonotype. The chain couples TRBV18 to TRBJ2-3; TRBD1 matches at 8 bases. From germline, CDR1 is KGHSH and CDR2 LQKENI. This CDR3 is 15 amino acids long. The ends lost 3 bases at V and 6 bases at J; junction bases unmatched: 8. The CDR3 sequence is CASSPIGTGGDTQYF. CDR3 bases: TGTGCCAGCTCACCGATTGGGACAGGTGGTGATACGCAGTATTTT. Using reference TRBV18 and TRBJ2-3 for the parts outside the CDR3, the full variable domain is NAGVMQNPRHLVRRRGQEARLRCSPMKGHSHVYWYRQLPEEGLKFMVYLQKENIIDESGMPKERFSAEFPKEGPSILRIQQVVRGDSAAYFCASSPIGTGGDTQYFGPGTRLTVL.